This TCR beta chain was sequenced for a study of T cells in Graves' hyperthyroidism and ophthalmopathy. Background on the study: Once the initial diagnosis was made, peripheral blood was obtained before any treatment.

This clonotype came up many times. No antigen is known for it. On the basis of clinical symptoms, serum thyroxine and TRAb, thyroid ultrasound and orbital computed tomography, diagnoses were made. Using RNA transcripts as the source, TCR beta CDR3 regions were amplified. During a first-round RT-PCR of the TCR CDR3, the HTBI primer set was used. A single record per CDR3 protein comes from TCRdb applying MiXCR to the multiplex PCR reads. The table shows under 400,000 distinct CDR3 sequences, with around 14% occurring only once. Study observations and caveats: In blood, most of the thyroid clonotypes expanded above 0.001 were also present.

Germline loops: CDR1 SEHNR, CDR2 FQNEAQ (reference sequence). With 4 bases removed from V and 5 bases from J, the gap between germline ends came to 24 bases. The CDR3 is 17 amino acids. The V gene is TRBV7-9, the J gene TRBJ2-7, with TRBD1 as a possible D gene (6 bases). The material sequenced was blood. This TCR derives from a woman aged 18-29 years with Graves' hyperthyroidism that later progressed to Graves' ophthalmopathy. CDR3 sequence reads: CASSSRGLRDNWDEQYF. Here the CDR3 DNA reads TGTGCCAGCAGCTCCCGGGGTCTCCGGGACAACTGGGACGAGCAGTACTTC. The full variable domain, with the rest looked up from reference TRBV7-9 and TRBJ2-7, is DTGVSQNPRHKITKRGQNVTFRCDPISEHNRLYWYRQTLGQGPEFLTYFQNEAQLEKSRLLSDRFSAERPKGSFSTLEIQRTEQGDSAMYLCASSSRGLRDNWDEQYFGPGTRLTVT.